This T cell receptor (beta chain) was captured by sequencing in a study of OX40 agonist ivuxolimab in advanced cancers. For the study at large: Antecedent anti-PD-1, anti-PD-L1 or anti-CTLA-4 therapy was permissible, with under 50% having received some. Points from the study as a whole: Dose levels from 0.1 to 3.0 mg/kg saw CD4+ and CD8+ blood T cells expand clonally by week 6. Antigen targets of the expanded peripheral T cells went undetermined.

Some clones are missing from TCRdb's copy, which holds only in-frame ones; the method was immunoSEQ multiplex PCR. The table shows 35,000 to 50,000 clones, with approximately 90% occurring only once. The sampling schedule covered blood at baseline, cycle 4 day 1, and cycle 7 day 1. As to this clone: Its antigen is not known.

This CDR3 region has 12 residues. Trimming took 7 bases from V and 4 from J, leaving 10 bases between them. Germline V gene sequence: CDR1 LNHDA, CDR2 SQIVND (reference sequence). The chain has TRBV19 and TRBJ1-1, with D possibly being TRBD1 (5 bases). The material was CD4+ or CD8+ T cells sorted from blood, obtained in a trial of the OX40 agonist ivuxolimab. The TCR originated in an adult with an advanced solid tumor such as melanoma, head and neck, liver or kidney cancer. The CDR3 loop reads CASKLGGTEAFF. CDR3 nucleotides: TGTGCCAGTAAGTTGGGGGGCACTGAAGCTTTCTTT.